Sequencing of this T cell receptor beta chain was carried out in a study of blood T cell repertoires in COVID-19. Study details: Acute and convalescent COVID-19 samples came from the United States, Italy and Spain. T cells, B-cell-depleted T cells, or PBMCs supplied cDNA or gDNA.

The Seattle patients joined while their infection was active and were tracked longitudinally afterward. Clones were sequenced by immunoSEQ multiplex PCR, and TCRdb holds only the in-frame ones, with some missing. The data contain some 350,000 clones, 89% of them singletons. The germline V gene encodes CDR1 LNHDA and CDR2 SQIVND (reference sequence). Trimming stripped 6 bases from V and 6 bases from J, with 14 bases between. The CDR3 length is 13 residues. The V and J genes are TRBV19 and TRBJ1-2; possibly TRBD1 for D (6 bases). Sequenced: peripheral blood. This TCR came from a young woman with COVID-19, enrolled during active disease. CDR3: CASRYPTGNGYTF. In nucleotides, the CDR3 is TGTGCCAGTAGATACCCGACAGGAAATGGCTACACCTTC.